This TCR beta chain was found in a study of cytomegalovirus exposure and HLA in healthy donors. Primers for the PCR totalled 60 Vbeta and 13 Jbeta. This table comes from immunoSEQ multiplex PCR, and its TCRdb copy is limited to in-frame clones, with some not included. Found here are about 160,000 clones, around 74% of them singletons; the top ten hold about 2%. Germline V lookup: CDR1 MNHEY, CDR2 SVGAGI. V gave up 5 bases and J gave up 7 bases; unmatched junction bases: 8. The CDR3 is 14 amino acids. Whole-study results and caveats: There were three CMV-associated chains whose specificity for CMV antigens was confirmed in vitro. An analysis done earlier found most TCR beta V segments productive about 87% or about 30% of the time.

This clone was recorded only once. Its antigen remains unknown. V gene TRBV6-5 combines with J gene TRBJ1-3, with 7 bases that match TRBD1. The clonotype comes from a female donor in good health and CMV-seronegative. The material sequenced was PBMCs. CDR3 residues: CASSLQGRVNTIYF. CDR3 bases: TGTGCCAGCAGTCTACAGGGGAGAGTGAACACCATATATTTT.